The 10 T cell receptor beta chains listed next were all sequenced from one sample in a study of T-cell reconstitution after alpha-beta-depleted transplantation in children. Using unique molecular identifiers, the investigators prepared the TCRbeta library. TCRdb reprocessed the PCR reads with MiXCR, giving one entry per CDR3 protein. The sample holds hundreds of thousands of distinct CDR3 sequences, around a third seen once. The sequencing here drew on PBMCs from the stem cell graft donor, taken from the stem cell graft. These receptors were collected from a human donor who donated a stem cell graft to a child with aplastic anemia.

The chain uses TRBV7-2 and TRBJ2-7; D may be TRBD1 (6 bases). The V gene's germline CDR1 is SGHTA and CDR2 FQGNSA. This CDR3 has 14 amino acids. Deletions cut 5 bases from V and 6 bases from J, with 17 bases between. The CDR3 DNA is TGTGCCAGCAGCCCTCAACAGGGTTTCGGCGAGCAGTACGTC. This codes for CASSPQQGFGEQYV.

The chain has TRBV6-2 or TRBV6-3 and TRBJ1-2, with 10 nucleotides matching TRBD1. There are 18 residues in the CDR3. The V gene's germline CDR1 is MNHEY and CDR2 SVGEGT. J was trimmed by 1 base and V by 0 bases; bases with no gene match: 8. The CDR3 is CASSYSLRQGADNYGYTF. The DNA for the CDR3 is TGTGCCAGCAGTTACTCTCTTAGACAGGGGGCTGATAACTATGGCTACACCTTC.

This chain links TRBV15 with TRBJ1-5; D gene uncertain. V shed 0 bases and J shed 6 bases, with 6 bases lying between them. This CDR3 is 13 amino acids long. Germline V gene data show CDR1 as LNHNV and CDR2 as YYDKDF (reference sequence). The CDR3 here is CATSRDWRQPQHF. The CDR3 nucleotides are TGTGCCACCAGCAGAGATTGGCGTCAGCCCCAGCATTTT.

This clonotype came up a few times. The chain carries TRBV12-3 or TRBV12-4 and TRBJ2-5; D perhaps matches TRBD2 (6 bases). The CDR3 loop spans 14 amino acids. V lost 1 base and J lost 4, with 10 bases in between. This CDR3 is CASSLGGIRETQYF. Written as DNA, the CDR3 is TGTGCCAGCAGTTTAGGCGGGATTCGAGAGACCCAGTACTTC.

The genes are TRBV5-1 and TRBJ1-1; 9 bases match TRBD1. CDR1 and CDR2 (germline): SGHRS, YFSETQ. V trimming: 4 bases; J trimming: 1 base; junction bases outside the gene matches: 5. There are 15 residues in the CDR3. The CDR3 is CASSVQGAPNTEAFF. Here the CDR3 DNA reads TGCGCCAGCAGCGTACAGGGGGCTCCGAACACTGAAGCTTTCTTT.

The chain couples TRBV12-3 or TRBV12-4 to TRBJ2-2; 9 positions match TRBD2. Losses at the gene ends were 3 bases for V and 7 bases for J; bases not matched to a gene: 3. CDR3 size: 14 residues. The CDR3 DNA reads as TGTGCCAGCAGTTTCGAGCGGGGGGTCGGGGAGCTGTTTTTT. It encodes CASSFERGVGELFF.

J is TRBJ2-1 and V is TRBV7-2, with 8 bases matching TRBD2. This CDR3 contains 15 residues. J gave up 4 bases and V 4 bases, and 6 bases lay outside the gene matches. Germline V gives CDR1 SGHTA, CDR2 FQGNSA. The CDR3 reads CASSWGLGGYNEQFF. The DNA for the CDR3 is TGTGCCAGCAGCTGGGGACTAGGGGGGTACAATGAGCAGTTCTTC.

A few counts support this clonotype. The chain uses TRBV2 and TRBJ2-3; 9 bases agree with TRBD2. CDR1 SNHLY and CDR2 FYNNEI come from the germline V gene. This CDR3 spans 19 amino acids. Losses at the gene ends were 5 bases for V and 4 bases for J; bases not matched to a gene: 19. DNA for the CDR3: TGTGCCAGCAGTTTCGGGCTAGCGGGATCATCGGGAGGCGCAGATACGCAGTATTTT. Protein sequence: CASSFGLAGSSGGADTQYF.

This rearrangement joins TRBV7-2 to TRBJ2-2; D ambiguous. Germline V CDR1 and CDR2: SGHTA, FQGNSA. The CDR3 covers 17 residues. Trimming pared 1 base from V and 0 bases from J, leaving 12 bases between. CDR3 nucleotides: TGTGCCAGCAGCTTAGTAGTGGCGGTTTCGAACACCGGGGAGCTGTTTTTT. Amino acid sequence: CASSLVVAVSNTGELFF.

CDR3 sequence reads: CASTRDGMNTEAFF. In DNA form, the CDR3 reads TGCGCCAGCACCCGGGACGGGATGAACACTGAAGCTTTCTTT. This chain connects TRBV5-1 to TRBJ1-1; weak D call: TRBD1 (5 bases). CDR1 is SGHRS, CDR2 YFSETQ, per germline. The V end was cut by 6 bases, the J end by 0 bases, with 12 bases between. CDR3 size: 14 residues.